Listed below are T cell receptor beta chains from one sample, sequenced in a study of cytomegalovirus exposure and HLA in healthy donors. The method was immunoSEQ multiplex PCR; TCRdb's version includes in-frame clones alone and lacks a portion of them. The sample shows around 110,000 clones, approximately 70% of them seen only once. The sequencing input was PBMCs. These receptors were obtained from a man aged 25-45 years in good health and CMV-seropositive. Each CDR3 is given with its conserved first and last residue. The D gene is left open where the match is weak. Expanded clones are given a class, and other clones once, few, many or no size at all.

cdr3_nt: TGCAGCGTTGAACAGTCCATGAACACTGAAGCTTTCTTT
cdr3_aa: CSVEQSMNTEAFF
clone_size: -
j_call: TRBJ1-1
v_call: TRBV29-1
d_call: -
cdr3_length: 13

cdr3_nt: TGTGCCAGCAGCCTAAGACTAGCGGGAGGCACAGATACGCAGTATTTT
cdr3_aa: CASSLRLAGGTDTQYF
clone_size: -
j_call: TRBJ2-3
v_call: TRBV5-4
d_call: TRBD2
cdr3_length: 16

cdr3_nt: TGTGCCAGCAGCTACAGCGGGCCTTTCTACAATGAGCAGTTCTTC
cdr3_aa: CASSYSGPFYNEQFF
clone_size: -
j_call: TRBJ2-1
v_call: TRBV21-1
d_call: -
cdr3_length: 15

cdr3_nt: TGTGCCACCAGCAGAGCTTACAGGGCGGATGGCTACACCTTC
cdr3_aa: CATSRAYRADGYTF
clone_size: -
j_call: TRBJ1-2
v_call: TRBV15
d_call: -
cdr3_length: 14

cdr3_nt: TGTGCCAGCAGCCGGGACAGGGACTCCTACGAGCAGTACTTC
cdr3_aa: CASSRDRDSYEQYF
clone_size: -
j_call: TRBJ2-7
v_call: TRBV9
d_call: TRBD1
cdr3_length: 14

cdr3_nt: TGTGCCAGCAGCTTAGCAGGGGCACGGGGCTACACCTTC
cdr3_aa: CASSLAGARGYTF
clone_size: once
j_call: TRBJ1-2
v_call: TRBV7-2
d_call: -
cdr3_length: 13

cdr3_nt: TGTGCCAGCAGTGGACAGGGGGCGCGCTATGGCTACACCTTC
cdr3_aa: CASSGQGARYGYTF
clone_size: -
j_call: TRBJ1-2
v_call: TRBV6-1
d_call: TRBD1
cdr3_length: 14

cdr3_nt: TGTGCCAGCAGCGGCGGGGGGCTTAACACCGGGGAGCTGTTTTTT
cdr3_aa: CASSGGGLNTGELFF
clone_size: -
j_call: TRBJ2-2
v_call: TRBV9
d_call: TRBD2
cdr3_length: 15

cdr3_nt: TGTGCCAGCAGCTACCCGAGGAGCGGGGGCACAGATACGCAGTATTTT
cdr3_aa: CASSYPRSGGTDTQYF
clone_size: -
j_call: TRBJ2-3
v_call: TRBV5-5
d_call: TRBD2
cdr3_length: 16

cdr3_nt: TGCGCCAGCAGCCCTCGGGGGGGGGCGACCAACTACGAGCAGTACTTC
cdr3_aa: CASSPRGGATNYEQYF
clone_size: -
j_call: TRBJ2-7
v_call: TRBV5-1
d_call: TRBD2
cdr3_length: 16

cdr3_nt: TGTGCCACTAAAAGCGGGGGGAACCGCTACGAGCAGTACTTC
cdr3_aa: CATKSGGNRYEQYF
clone_size: -
j_call: TRBJ2-7
v_call: TRBV6-1
d_call: TRBD2
cdr3_length: 14

cdr3_nt: TGTGCCTGGAGTGGGGGGGGGCAGTACTTC
cdr3_aa: CAWSGGGQYF
clone_size: -
j_call: TRBJ2-7
v_call: TRBV30
d_call: TRBD2
cdr3_length: 10

cdr3_nt: TGCAGCTCGAGGACAGGGGGGAACACTGAAGCTTTCTTT
cdr3_aa: CSSRTGGNTEAFF
clone_size: -
j_call: TRBJ1-1
v_call: TRBV29-1
d_call: TRBD1
cdr3_length: 13

cdr3_nt: TGCAGCGTTGCAGGGGCTGGAAACACCATATATTTT
cdr3_aa: CSVAGAGNTIYF
clone_size: -
j_call: TRBJ1-3
v_call: TRBV29-1
d_call: -
cdr3_length: 12

cdr3_nt: TGTGCCAGCAGTTACGGGGCAGGAGCCAATCAGCCCCAGCATTTT
cdr3_aa: CASSYGAGANQPQHF
clone_size: -
j_call: TRBJ1-5
v_call: TRBV6-5
d_call: -
cdr3_length: 15

cdr3_nt: TGTGCCAGCAAAAGACAGGGTTACTATGGCTACACCTTC
cdr3_aa: CASKRQGYYGYTF
clone_size: -
j_call: TRBJ1-2
v_call: TRBV6-1
d_call: TRBD1
cdr3_length: 13

cdr3_nt: TGTGCCAGCAGCCCTAGGGAGACCGGCACAGATACGCAGTATTTT
cdr3_aa: CASSPRETGTDTQYF
clone_size: -
j_call: TRBJ2-3
v_call: TRBV7-2
d_call: -
cdr3_length: 15

cdr3_nt: TGCGCCAGCAGCCAAGGGACAGGGGTGAAATTGAACACTGAAGCTTTCTTT
cdr3_aa: CASSQGTGVKLNTEAFF
clone_size: -
j_call: TRBJ1-1
v_call: TRBV4-1
d_call: TRBD1
cdr3_length: 17

cdr3_nt: TGCGCCAGCAGCTTGGCCTGGACTAGCCCATCCACAGATACGCAGTATTTT
cdr3_aa: CASSLAWTSPSTDTQYF
clone_size: few
j_call: TRBJ2-3
v_call: TRBV5-1
d_call: TRBD2
cdr3_length: 17

cdr3_nt: TGTGCCAGTAGTATGGGAGCCGGGGTGGACGAGCAGTTCTTC
cdr3_aa: CASSMGAGVDEQFF
clone_size: -
j_call: TRBJ2-1
v_call: TRBV19
d_call: -
cdr3_length: 14

cdr3_nt: TGTGCCAGCAGTCGACAGGGGCGGGAGCAGTACTTC
cdr3_aa: CASSRQGREQYF
clone_size: few
j_call: TRBJ2-7
v_call: TRBV2
d_call: TRBD1
cdr3_length: 12

cdr3_nt: TGTGCCAGCAGTACAATCCGGGACAGGAACACTGAAGCTTTCTTT
cdr3_aa: CASSTIRDRNTEAFF
clone_size: -
j_call: TRBJ1-1
v_call: TRBV6-5
d_call: TRBD1
cdr3_length: 15

cdr3_nt: TGTGCCTGGAGTGGAGCCTTAAGTAACTATGGCTACACCTTC
cdr3_aa: CAWSGALSNYGYTF
clone_size: -
j_call: TRBJ1-2
v_call: TRBV30
d_call: -
cdr3_length: 14

cdr3_nt: TGTGCCAGCAGCTTGACAGGGCCCACTGAAGCTTTCTTT
cdr3_aa: CASSLTGPTEAFF
clone_size: once
j_call: TRBJ1-1
v_call: TRBV7-9
d_call: TRBD1
cdr3_length: 13

cdr3_nt: TGTGCCAGCTCACCAGGACAGGGGGGCAATCAGCCCCAGCATTTT
cdr3_aa: CASSPGQGGNQPQHF
clone_size: -
j_call: TRBJ1-5
v_call: TRBV18
d_call: TRBD1
cdr3_length: 15

cdr3_nt: TGTGCCAGCAGCGTAGCTGGTGGACTACAAGAGACCCAGTACTTC
cdr3_aa: CASSVAGGLQETQYF
clone_size: once
j_call: TRBJ2-5
v_call: TRBV9
d_call: -
cdr3_length: 15

cdr3_nt: TGCGCCAGCAGCTTGGCGGGGCGGGGAGCTTTCTTT
cdr3_aa: CASSLAGRGAFF
clone_size: -
j_call: TRBJ1-1
v_call: TRBV5-1
d_call: -
cdr3_length: 12

cdr3_nt: TGCGCCAGCGGGGCGGCGGCAAACTATGGCTACACCTTC
cdr3_aa: CASGAAANYGYTF
clone_size: once
j_call: TRBJ1-2
v_call: TRBV5-1
d_call: -
cdr3_length: 13

cdr3_nt: TGTGCCTGGAGTTTACACTCTGGGGCCAACGGCCTGACTTTC
cdr3_aa: CAWSLHSGANGLTF
clone_size: -
j_call: TRBJ2-6
v_call: TRBV30
d_call: -
cdr3_length: 14

cdr3_nt: TGTGCCAGCAGCCCCCGGGGACTAGCGGGTCCCACAGATACGCAGTATTTT
cdr3_aa: CASSPRGLAGPTDTQYF
clone_size: -
j_call: TRBJ2-3
v_call: TRBV7-2
d_call: TRBD2
cdr3_length: 17

cdr3_nt: TGTGCCAGCAGTGAAGGGACAGGGGGTAGGGAAGCTTTCTTT
cdr3_aa: CASSEGTGGREAFF
clone_size: -
j_call: TRBJ1-1
v_call: TRBV6-1
d_call: TRBD1
cdr3_length: 14

cdr3_nt: TGCGCCAGCAGCTCTTGGGCTTCGACAGGGGGAGGTAACACCGGGGAGCTGTTTTTT
cdr3_aa: CASSSWASTGGGNTGELFF
clone_size: -
j_call: TRBJ2-2
v_call: TRBV5-1
d_call: TRBD1
cdr3_length: 19

cdr3_nt: TGCAGCGTTGAAGATGTGTGGGCCCCAGGACTAGCGGGAGAAGAGACCCAGTACTTC
cdr3_aa: CSVEDVWAPGLAGEETQYF
clone_size: few
j_call: TRBJ2-5
v_call: TRBV29-1
d_call: TRBD2
cdr3_length: 19

cdr3_nt: TGTGCCAGCAGCTTGCTGGGGACAGGGGATGCCAAAAACATTCAGTACTTC
cdr3_aa: CASSLLGTGDAKNIQYF
clone_size: -
j_call: TRBJ2-4
v_call: TRBV5-6
d_call: TRBD1
cdr3_length: 17

cdr3_nt: TGTGCCAGCGGCAGCGGGGGGGCGGAAGGTACGCAGTATTTT
cdr3_aa: CASGSGGAEGTQYF
clone_size: -
j_call: TRBJ2-3
v_call: TRBV5-4
d_call: TRBD2
cdr3_length: 14

cdr3_nt: TGTGCCAGCAGCCTCCGGGAAGTCTATGGCTACACCTTC
cdr3_aa: CASSLREVYGYTF
clone_size: few
j_call: TRBJ1-2
v_call: TRBV7-2
d_call: -
cdr3_length: 13

cdr3_nt: TGTGCCAGCAGCTTAGCCCCGGGAGAGACCCAGTACTTC
cdr3_aa: CASSLAPGETQYF
clone_size: -
j_call: TRBJ2-5
v_call: TRBV11-3
d_call: -
cdr3_length: 13

cdr3_nt: TGTGCCAGCAGCGTAGTTCTAGCGGGGGTTTTTGGAGATACGCAGTATTTT
cdr3_aa: CASSVVLAGVFGDTQYF
clone_size: -
j_call: TRBJ2-3
v_call: TRBV9
d_call: TRBD2
cdr3_length: 17

cdr3_nt: TGCGCCAGCAGCTTCAACAGGGGTCGAGAGACCCAGTACTTC
cdr3_aa: CASSFNRGRETQYF
clone_size: -
j_call: TRBJ2-5
v_call: TRBV5-1
d_call: TRBD1
cdr3_length: 14

cdr3_nt: TGTGCCAGCTCACCAAACAGGGGAGTTTTCACTGAAGCTTTCTTT
cdr3_aa: CASSPNRGVFTEAFF
clone_size: -
j_call: TRBJ1-1
v_call: TRBV18
d_call: TRBD1
cdr3_length: 15

cdr3_nt: TGTGCCAGCAAAGCCCAGGCGGGAGGAAGAAACACCATATATTTT
cdr3_aa: CASKAQAGGRNTIYF
clone_size: -
j_call: TRBJ1-3
v_call: TRBV19
d_call: -
cdr3_length: 15

cdr3_nt: TGTGCCAGCAGCCAACGGGTTGGGGGCAGCTATGGCTACACCTTC
cdr3_aa: CASSQRVGGSYGYTF
clone_size: few
j_call: TRBJ1-2
v_call: TRBV6-6
d_call: -
cdr3_length: 15

cdr3_nt: TGTGCCAGCAGCCAAGGGACAGGAGAGACCCAGTACTTC
cdr3_aa: CASSQGTGETQYF
clone_size: -
j_call: TRBJ2-5
v_call: TRBV5-6
d_call: TRBD1
cdr3_length: 13

cdr3_nt: TGTGCCATCAGTGAAATGGGGGCAGGTAATTCACCCCTCCACTTT
cdr3_aa: CAISEMGAGNSPLHF
clone_size: -
j_call: TRBJ1-6
v_call: TRBV10-3
d_call: -
cdr3_length: 15

cdr3_nt: TGTGCCAGCAGTCACCCCCCGGGACAGGGGCCGGATAACTATGGCTACACCTTC
cdr3_aa: CASSHPPGQGPDNYGYTF
clone_size: once
j_call: TRBJ1-2
v_call: TRBV7-8
d_call: TRBD1
cdr3_length: 18

cdr3_nt: TGTGCCAGCAGCTTGGACCCCGGAGGAGAGACCCAGTACTTC
cdr3_aa: CASSLDPGGETQYF
clone_size: once
j_call: TRBJ2-5
v_call: TRBV5-4
d_call: -
cdr3_length: 14

cdr3_nt: TGCGCCAGCAGCTTGAACAGGGTTTCCACTGAAGCTTTCTTT
cdr3_aa: CASSLNRVSTEAFF
clone_size: -
j_call: TRBJ1-1
v_call: TRBV5-1
d_call: -
cdr3_length: 14

cdr3_nt: TGTGCCAGCAGTTCCCGCACAGGGACAGGGCGGCTCTATGGCTACACCTTC
cdr3_aa: CASSSRTGTGRLYGYTF
clone_size: -
j_call: TRBJ1-2
v_call: TRBV7-9
d_call: TRBD1
cdr3_length: 17

cdr3_nt: TGTGCCAGCAGCCCCACTGACAGGGCCCCCAACACCGGGGAGCTGTTTTTT
cdr3_aa: CASSPTDRAPNTGELFF
clone_size: -
j_call: TRBJ2-2
v_call: TRBV7-9
d_call: TRBD1
cdr3_length: 17

cdr3_nt: TGTGCCAGCTCCCCTAGTGGGGCCATGGGTTATGGCTACACCTTC
cdr3_aa: CASSPSGAMGYGYTF
clone_size: -
j_call: TRBJ1-2
v_call: TRBV28
d_call: -
cdr3_length: 15

cdr3_nt: TGCAGCACTCAGACAGGGTTAATGGTCACTGAAGCTTTCTTT
cdr3_aa: CSTQTGLMVTEAFF
clone_size: -
j_call: TRBJ1-1
v_call: TRBV29-1
d_call: TRBD1
cdr3_length: 14